This T cell receptor (beta chain) was documented in a study of blood T cell repertoires in COVID-19. About the research overall: Both acute and convalescent COVID-19 samples were obtained from the United States, Italy and Spain. T cells, B-cell-depleted T cells, or PBMCs provided the cDNA or gDNA that served as material.

Original methodology: Amplification of reference gene primers provided the estimated nucleated cell counts. Sequencing was performed with immunoSEQ multiplex PCR; in TCRdb, only in-frame clones are kept and a portion is missing. For V, J and clone size, that table is used; D and trimming come from the DNA. The repertoire holds approximately 150,000 clones, with approximately 81% as singletons. Losses at the gene ends were 6 bases for V and 4 bases for J; bases not matched to a gene: 11. The CDR3 has 15 residues. Per germline, CDR1 SNHLY and CDR2 FYNNEI. The receptor was isolated from a man in his sixties with acute or convalescent COVID-19. This chain connects TRBV2 to TRBJ2-7; the match to TRBD1 covers 8 bases. Sequences were obtained from peripheral blood. CDR3 protein: CASRSGGYGSYEQYF. As DNA, the CDR3 is TGTGCCAGCAGATCAGGGGGCTATGGGTCGTACGAGCAGTACTTC.